This TCR beta chain emerged from a study of blood T cell repertoires in COVID-19. Turning to the study itself: Samples taken during acute and convalescent COVID-19 were collected in the United States, Italy and Spain. Sample material is recorded as cDNA or gDNA derived from T cells, B-cell-depleted T cells, or PBMCs.

The germline V gene has CDR1 LNHDA and CDR2 SQIVND (reference sequence). V was pared by 6 bases and J by 3 bases, with 8 bases of the junction left unmatched. This CDR3 has 15 amino acids. Per the authors' pipeline: The authors estimated nucleated cell counts from reference gene primer amplification. The repertoire was sequenced with immunoSEQ multiplex PCR; TCRdb's copy has only in-frame clones and lacks some. The V and J calls and the clone size are those of that table, but D and trimming were determined from the DNA. This sample yields about 140,000 clones, of which 86% are seen a single time; around 8.5% belongs to the top ten.

The chain combines TRBV19 with TRBJ1-2, with 9 bases lining up with TRBD1. The specimen was peripheral blood. This TCR derives from a woman aged 55-69 years with acute or convalescent COVID-19. The CDR3 DNA reads TGTGCCAGTAGCGCGGCGACAGGGGGGGACTATGGCTACACCTTC. As protein: CASSAATGGDYGYTF.